These 10 T cell receptor beta chains were sequenced from one sample in a study of CD8 T cells in ankylosing spondylitis. TCRdb reprocessed the 5' RACE reads via MiXCR and lists one record per CDR3 protein. The table records roughly 69,000 distinct CDR3 sequences, less than 6% of them present only once. Sequencing was performed on blood, either unsorted or a sorted T cell fraction (not recorded which). The receptor set was obtained from a male donor with ankylosing spondylitis or in good health (not recorded which).

Many counts were recorded for this clonotype. This chain uses TRBV20-1 with TRBJ1-1; TRBD1 agrees at 9 bases. The CDR3 sequence is 16 residues long. CDR1 and CDR2 (germline): DFQATT, SNEGSKA (reference sequence). After removal of 5 bases from V and 3 bases from J, the junction contained 13 bases not matched to a gene. In DNA form, the CDR3 reads TGCAGTGCTCGAGGACAGGGGCCAACCCTTCACACTGAAGCTTTCTTT. Translation gives CSARGQGPTLHTEAFF.

The rearrangement joins TRBV2 to TRBJ2-4, with 8 bases identical to TRBD2. The CDR3 is made up of 13 amino acids. CDR1 is SNHLY and CDR2 is FYNNEI in the germline V gene. V shed 10 bases, J shed 13 bases, and the junction held 15 bases outside the gene matches. The CDR3 loop reads CAISTSALDLQYF. The CDR3 DNA is TGTGCCATTTCGACTAGCGCTTTGGATTTGCAGTACTTC.

The table lists this clonotype with many counts. The chain joins TRBV7-8 to TRBJ2-5; possible D gene TRBD1, 7 bases. Germline V gene data show CDR1 as SGHVS and CDR2 as FQNEAQ. This CDR3 comprises 17 residues. Trimming left V 4 bases short and J 4 bases short, with 22 bases between. The CDR3 bases are TGTGCCAGCAGCTCGTATATCACAGGGGCCGGGGGAGAGACCCAGTACTTC. This translates into CASSSYITGAGGETQYF.

Many counts were recorded for this clonotype. The V call is TRBV11-2, the J call TRBJ2-1, with D perhaps matching TRBD1 (6 bases). Trimming shortened V by 6 bases and J by 2 bases, and 14 bases separated the two germline ends. The CDR3 sequence is 15 residues long. The germline V gene encodes CDR1 SGHAT and CDR2 FQNNGV. For the CDR3, the DNA is TGTGCCAGCAGTATTAATGGGGGCGCCTACAATGAGCAGTTCTTC. This sequence encodes CASSINGGAYNEQFF.

This clonotype was picked up many times. CDR3 region: CASSLGGGTEAFF. CDR3 DNA sequence: TGCGCCAGCAGCTTGGGAGGGGGCACTGAAGCTTTCTTT. The rearrangement links TRBV5-1 to TRBJ1-1; a weak D match, TRBD1 (6 bases). The CDR3 spans 13 residues. V lost 0 bases and J 4 bases, leaving 7 bases between the germline ends. Germline values: CDR1 SGHRS, CDR2 YFSETQ.

The sample holds many counts of this clonotype. This rearrangement joins TRBV5-8 to TRBJ2-2; 7 bases map to TRBD2. V shed 4 bases and J 1 base; nucleotides not matched to a gene: 7. Germline V gene data show CDR1 as SGHTS and CDR2 as YDEGEE. CDR3 size: 16 residues. The CDR3 protein is CASSPPGTKNTGELFF. The DNA for the CDR3 is TGTGCCAGCAGCCCCCCCGGGACTAAGAACACCGGGGAGCTGTTTTTT.

This chain's CDR3 is CATRLAGGQDEQFF. CDR3 DNA: TGTGCCACGAGACTAGCGGGGGGGCAGGATGAGCAGTTCTTC. The chain is built from TRBV10-3 and TRBJ2-1, with 14 bases fitting TRBD2. CDR3 length: 14 amino acids. Germline V gives CDR1 ENHRY, CDR2 SYGVKD. The ends lost 10 bases at V and 8 bases at J; junction bases unmatched: 7.

This clonotype was detected only a few times. This rearrangement joins TRBV10-3 to TRBJ1-3; D unclear. Germline CDR1 reads ENHRY; CDR2 reads SYGVKD. The CDR3 sequence is 12 residues long. Trimming removed 6 bases from V and 1 base from J, with 4 bases in between. CDR3 coding DNA: TGTGCCATCAGGGGGTCTGGAAACACCATATATTTT. This encodes CAIRGSGNTIYF.

This clonotype was counted ten times or more. The CDR3 sequence is CASSPQGQETQYF. CDR3 coding DNA: TGTGCCAGCAGCCCGCAGGGACAAGAGACCCAGTACTTC. The chain carries TRBV3-1 and TRBJ2-5; TRBD1 is a possible D gene (5 bases). Trimming stripped 4 bases from V and 2 bases from J, with 8 bases between. Germline values: CDR1 LGHDT, CDR2 YNNKEL (reference sequence). The CDR3 is 13 amino acids.

This clonotype was seen ten or more times. The DNA for the CDR3 is TGCGCCAGCAGCTACATGGGACACACGAACACTGAAGCTTTCTTT. Amino acid sequence: CASSYMGHTNTEAFF. The chain employs TRBV5-1 and TRBJ1-1, with D possibly TRBD1 on 6 matching bases. The CDR3 covers 15 residues. From germline, CDR1 is SGHRS and CDR2 YFSETQ. V shed 3 bases and J shed 1 base, with 13 bases lying between them.